A selection of T cell receptor beta chains follows, all from one sample in a study of CD8+CD57+ T cells in acquired aplastic anemia. TCRdb reprocessed the reads via MiXCR and lists one record per CDR3 protein. The sample has approximately 170,000 distinct CDR3 sequences, approximately 51% seen once. The source material was sorted CD4+, CD8+, or CD8+CD57+ T cells (not recorded which) from PBMCs. These receptors were obtained from a human donor with aplastic anemia. Each CDR3 is given with its conserved first and last residue. The D gene is left open where the match is weak. Size is stated for part of the rows, as once, few or many counts, or as a class when the clone is expanded.

cdr3_nt	cdr3_aa	v_call	clone_size	d_call	j_call
TGTGCCATCAGCTGGGGTGTGGGTCAGCCCCAGCATTTT	CAISWGVGQPQHF	TRBV10-3	.	.	TRBJ1-5
TGTGCCAGCAGTGAAGGTAGCTCAGGGGATGAGCAGTTCTTC	CASSEGSSGDEQFF	TRBV6-4	.	.	TRBJ2-1
TGCGCCAGCAGCCAAGTGCCGGGGAATCAGCCCCAGCATTTT	CASSQVPGNQPQHF	TRBV4-3	.	.	TRBJ1-5
TGTGCCAGCAGTCCCTGGACAGGGAATAACTATGGCTACACCTTC	CASSPWTGNNYGYTF	TRBV12-3/TRBV12-4	many	TRBD1	TRBJ1-2
TGTGCCACCAGCAGAGACTTCTTCAGGGTGGCAGATACGCAGTATTTT	CATSRDFFRVADTQYF	TRBV15	.	.	TRBJ2-3
TGTGCCAGCAGCTTAGTCGACGCCCAGTACTTC	CASSLVDAQYF	TRBV7-2	many	.	TRBJ2-5
TGCAGCGTTGAACGAGATACTGGAAACACCGATACGCAGTATTTT	CSVERDTGNTDTQYF	TRBV29-1	.	.	TRBJ2-3
TGTGCCATCAGTGGCCCACAAGAGACCCAGTACTTC	CAISGPQETQYF	TRBV10-3	.	.	TRBJ2-5
TGTGCCATCAGTGAGCCAGCGGGGACCAATCAGCCCCAGCATTTT	CAISEPAGTNQPQHF	TRBV10-3	.	.	TRBJ1-5
TGTGCCAGCGAGGACAGAAACTATGGCTACACCTTC	CASEDRNYGYTF	TRBV19	.	.	TRBJ1-2
TGTGCCATCCGTGCAGGAGTAAGCACAGATACGCAGTATTTT	CAIRAGVSTDTQYF	TRBV10-3	many	.	TRBJ2-3
TGCAGCGTTGATACGCTGGGGGGCACGGGCTACACCTTC	CSVDTLGGTGYTF	TRBV29-1	once	.	TRBJ1-2
TGCAGCGTTGAGATTGGGGGGTCAGGAAAAGACTACGAGCAGTACTTC	CSVEIGGSGKDYEQYF	TRBV29-1	few	.	TRBJ2-7
TGTGCCAGCAGTCTCTTCGGGGACCGACTCTATAATTCACCCCTCCACTTT	CASSLFGDRLYNSPLHF	TRBV12-3/TRBV12-4	.	.	TRBJ1-6
TGTGCCATCAGTGTACGGACGGAAGCTGAAGCTTTCTTT	CAISVRTEAEAFF	TRBV10-3	.	.	TRBJ1-1
TGTGCCAGTGCAGGACAGGGCTTACCCTACGAGCAGTACTTC	CASAGQGLPYEQYF	TRBV19	.	TRBD1	TRBJ2-7
TGTGCCAGCAGTGAATCCTCAAGCGGGGGCACAGATACGCAGTATTTT	CASSESSSGGTDTQYF	TRBV25-1	.	TRBD2	TRBJ2-3
TGTGCCAGTAGTATGAGACAGATGAACGCTGAAGCTTTCTTT	CASSMRQMNAEAFF	TRBV19	.	.	TRBJ1-1
TGTGCCAGCAGCTCCTCAGGAGATACGCAGTATTTT	CASSSSGDTQYF	TRBV5-8	many	.	TRBJ2-3
TGCAGTGCTCCGCGGGGGGGCTGGACAGATACGCAGTATTTT	CSAPRGGWTDTQYF	TRBV20-1	many	TRBD2	TRBJ2-3
TGTGCCAGCAGCGCCTGGCAGGGGGTGAACACTGAAGCTTTCTTT	CASSAWQGVNTEAFF	TRBV5-8	.	TRBD1	TRBJ1-1
TGTGCCAGCAGCTTCGGGGAGTCCTACGAGCAGTACTTC	CASSFGESYEQYF	TRBV7-2	.	.	TRBJ2-7
TGCGCCAGCAGCTTTTCGAGCAATGAGCAGTTCTTC	CASSFSSNEQFF	TRBV5-1	.	.	TRBJ2-1
TGTGTCAGTAGTATGGGTACCAATGAGCAGTTCTTC	CVSSMGTNEQFF	TRBV19	.	.	TRBJ2-1
TGCAGCGTAGACAGGGGGCGCAATGAGCAGTTCTTC	CSVDRGRNEQFF	TRBV29-1	.	TRBD1	TRBJ2-1
TGTGCCAGTGAGGGCGGACAGGGTGGAGAGACCCAGTACTTC	CASEGGQGGETQYF	TRBV19	.	TRBD1	TRBJ2-5
TGCAGCGGTACCGGGACAGGGAGACGGCATGAGCAGTTCTTC	CSGTGTGRRHEQFF	TRBV29-1	.	TRBD1	TRBJ2-1
TGTGCCAGCAGTGGGGCGTCGGGGGCCAACGTCCTGACTTTC	CASSGASGANVLTF	TRBV25-1	once	.	TRBJ2-6
TGTGCCAGCAGCTTACTAGTCACTGAAGCTTTCTTT	CASSLLVTEAFF	TRBV7-9	.	.	TRBJ1-1
TGTGCCACCAGTGATCCTGGGCATGGCTACACCTTC	CATSDPGHGYTF	TRBV24-1	medium-sized	.	TRBJ1-2
TGTGCCACCAGCAGAGTCGGGGGGAATTCACCCCTCCACTTT	CATSRVGGNSPLHF	TRBV15	.	.	TRBJ1-6
TGTGCCAGCAGTGAACGCAGGGTAGAGACCCAGTACTTC	CASSERRVETQYF	TRBV2	.	.	TRBJ2-5
TGTGCCAGCAGCGGACAGGGACCGGGTGAAAAACTGTTTTTT	CASSGQGPGEKLFF	TRBV9	.	TRBD1	TRBJ1-4
TGTGCCACCAGCAGAGAGAAACGGGGACTAGCGGGAGTAGAATCCTACAATGAGCAGTTCTTC	CATSREKRGLAGVESYNEQFF	TRBV15	.	TRBD2	TRBJ2-1
TGTGCTGGGAAATCTGGGGCCAACGTCCTGACTTTC	CAGKSGANVLTF	TRBV19	few	.	TRBJ2-6
TGTGCCAGCAGCCAAGGGATCGGAAATGACGGGAGGGAACAAAGGAGGGATGAGCAGTTCTTC	CASSQGIGNDGREQRRDEQFF	TRBV14	.	TRBD2	TRBJ2-1
TGTGCCAGCAGTGGCTTTCGGACGGATTATGGGGACGAGCAGTACTTC	CASSGFRTDYGDEQYF	TRBV25-1	.	.	TRBJ2-7
TGCAGCGTTGCAGACGGGGAAGGTTCCTACGAGCAGTACTTC	CSVADGEGSYEQYF	TRBV29-1	.	.	TRBJ2-7
TGTGCCACGGCGTGGGGGGGCAGGGGCGGTGGCTACACCTTC	CATAWGGRGGGYTF	TRBV10-3	many	.	TRBJ1-2